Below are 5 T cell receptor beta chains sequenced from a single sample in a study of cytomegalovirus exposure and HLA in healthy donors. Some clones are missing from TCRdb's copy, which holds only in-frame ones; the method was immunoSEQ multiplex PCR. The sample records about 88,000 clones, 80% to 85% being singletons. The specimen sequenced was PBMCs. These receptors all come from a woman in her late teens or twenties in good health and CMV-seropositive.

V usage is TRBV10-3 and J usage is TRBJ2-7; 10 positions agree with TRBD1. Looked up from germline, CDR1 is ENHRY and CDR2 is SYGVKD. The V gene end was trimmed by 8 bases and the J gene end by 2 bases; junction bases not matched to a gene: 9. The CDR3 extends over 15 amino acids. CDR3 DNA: TGTGCCATCTTTAGAGGGGGGACAGGGGCCTACGAGCAGTACTTC. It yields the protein CAIFRGGTGAYEQYF.

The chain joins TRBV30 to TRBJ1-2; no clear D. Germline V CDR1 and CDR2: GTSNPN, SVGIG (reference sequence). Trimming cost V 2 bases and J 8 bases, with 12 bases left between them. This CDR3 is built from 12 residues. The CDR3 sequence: CAWSLQTGGYTF. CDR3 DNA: TGTGCCTGGAGTCTACAAACGGGGGGCTACACCTTC.

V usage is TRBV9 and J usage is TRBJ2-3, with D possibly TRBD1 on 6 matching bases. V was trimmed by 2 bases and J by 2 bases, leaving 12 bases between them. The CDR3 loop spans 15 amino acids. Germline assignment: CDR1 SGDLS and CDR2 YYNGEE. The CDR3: CASSVTGTTTDTQYF. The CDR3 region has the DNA TGTGCCAGCAGCGTGACCGGGACAACCACAGATACGCAGTATTTT.

The CDR3 DNA is TGTGCCAGCAGCAGACTAGTCCAAGAGACCCAGTACTTC. This gives the protein CASSRLVQETQYF. The V call is TRBV7-2, the J call TRBJ2-5; the D gene is possibly TRBD2 (6 bases). Between the trimmed V and J ends, which lost 5 bases and 1 base, there was a span of 8 bases. Per the germline V gene, CDR1 is SGHTA and CDR2 is FQGNSA. The CDR3 is 13 amino acids.

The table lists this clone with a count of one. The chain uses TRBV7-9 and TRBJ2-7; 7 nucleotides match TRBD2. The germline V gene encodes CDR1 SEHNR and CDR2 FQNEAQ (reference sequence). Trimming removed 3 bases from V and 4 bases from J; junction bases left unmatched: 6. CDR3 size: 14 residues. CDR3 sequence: CASSFSAGWYEQYF. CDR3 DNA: TGTGCCAGCAGCTTCTCAGCGGGGTGGTACGAGCAGTACTTC.